The 12 T cell receptor beta chains listed next were all sequenced from one sample in a study of Graves' ophthalmopathy and Graves' hyperthyroidism. RNA transcripts provided the template for amplifying TCR beta CDR3 regions. First-round RT-PCR with HTBI primers preceded a second-round multiplex PCR. A single record per CDR3 protein comes from TCRdb applying MiXCR to the multiplex PCR reads. The table lists around 1.1 million distinct CDR3 sequences, 35% to 45% of them singletons. Sequencing input: peripheral blood or thyroid tissue (not recorded which). These TCRs come from an adult man with Graves' hyperthyroidism.

V and J are TRBV10-2 and TRBJ2-7; 15 positions match TRBD2. J lost 1 base, V lost 4 bases, and 5 bases had no gene match. The CDR3 spans 17 residues. CDR1 is WSHSY and CDR2 is SAAADI in the germline V gene. The CDR3 DNA sequence: TGCGCCAGCAGTGCCGGACTAGCGGGAGGGCCATCCTACGAGCAGTACTTC. Its translation is CASSAGLAGGPSYEQYF.

The V call is TRBV25-1, the J call TRBJ2-7, with 8 bases matching TRBD1. The CDR3 is 14 amino acids. Germline lookup yields CDR1 MGHDK and CDR2 SYGVNS. The CDR3 reads CAALMDRVGHEQYF. The DNA for the CDR3 is TGTGCTGCCTTGATGGACAGGGTGGGCCACGAGCAGTACTTC.

V and J are TRBV19 and TRBJ1-4, with 10 bases identical to TRBD1. Germline trimming cut 5 bases from V and 7 bases from J; bases unmatched to any gene: 7. The germline CDR1 and CDR2 sequences are LNHDA and SQIVND (reference sequence). The CDR3 has 15 residues. The chain's CDR3 is CASSSTGTGVEKLFF. Here the CDR3 DNA reads TGTGCCAGTAGTTCTACCGGGACAGGGGTTGAAAAACTGTTTTTT.

The sample holds many counts of this clonotype. The chain uses TRBV4-3 and TRBJ2-5; D is perhaps TRBD2 (5 bases). This CDR3 is built from 15 residues. Germline V gene data show CDR1 as LGHNA and CDR2 as YSLEER. The V and J ends lost 1 base and 0 bases respectively, with 9 bases between them. The CDR3 reads CASSQGAGHQETQYF. The CDR3 nucleotides read TGCGCCAGCAGCCAAGGGGCGGGCCACCAAGAGACCCAGTACTTC.

In its sample, this clonotype was seen many times. The chain carries TRBV7-2 and TRBJ1-6; 7 nucleotides line up with TRBD1. CDR3 length: 16 residues. Per the germline V gene, CDR1 is SGHTA and CDR2 is FQGNSA. V lost 5 bases, J lost 7 bases, and 11 bases stayed unmatched. Written as DNA, the CDR3 is TGTGCCAGCAGCAACTCTCCTAACAGGGGAAATTCACCCCTCCACTTT. This sequence encodes CASSNSPNRGNSPLHF.

In this sample, this clonotype turned up a few times. The chain has TRBV10-1 and TRBJ1-5; weak D call: TRBD1 (5 bases). The CDR3 has 17 amino acids. The germline V gene encodes CDR1 WNHNN and CDR2 SYGVQD (reference sequence). Trimming left V 2 bases short and J 2 bases short, with 16 bases between. The CDR3 here is CASSEARTQGGNQPQHF. The CDR3 DNA sequence: TGCGCCAGCAGTGAGGCGCGGACCCAGGGTGGCAATCAGCCCCAGCATTTT.

On this clonotype: A much larger clone lies one base from this, so it may be a read error. This sequence joins TRBV20-1 and TRBJ2-6, with a weak D call TRBD2 (6 bases). V lost 5 bases, J lost 0 bases, and 14 bases lay in between. CDR3 length equals 16 residues. Germline V gene lookup returns CDR1 DFQATT and CDR2 SNEGSKA (reference sequence). The CDR3 DNA follows: TGCAGTGCTGGGGGGACTGACGACTCTGGGGCCAACGTCCTGACTTTC. This sequence encodes CSAGGTDDSGANVLTF.

The CDR3 protein is CASSANSAWTPLHF. The CDR3 coding sequence is TGTGCCAGCAGCGCAAACAGCGCATGGACACCCCTCCACTTT. The chain carries TRBV5-4 and TRBJ1-6; D unclear. Trimming cost V 4 bases and J 11 bases, with 16 bases left between them. This CDR3 is 14 amino acids long. CDR1 and CDR2 from the germline V gene are SGHNT and YYREEE (reference sequence).

This clonotype was seen repeatedly, ten times or more. The genes are TRBV12-3 or TRBV12-4 and TRBJ2-5; D is ambiguous. V was pared by 5 bases and J by 5 bases, with 9 bases between. The CDR3 spans 12 residues. CDR3 DNA sequence: TGTGCCAGCAGTCACCCTTTGGAGACCCAGTACTTC. It encodes CASSHPLETQYF.

This clonotype was recorded at least ten times. The chain uses TRBV7-9 and TRBJ1-2; the D is unclear. V gave up 1 base and J gave up 4 bases, with 16 bases separating them. The CDR3 length is 16 residues. Germline CDR1 SEHNR, CDR2 FQNEAQ (reference sequence). The CDR3 DNA reads as TGTGCCAGCAGCTTAGTTATGGGGTTTAGTCCCTATGGCTACACCTTC. Translation: CASSLVMGFSPYGYTF.

This clonotype was recorded a few times. The chain joins TRBV19 to TRBJ2-7; 9 nucleotides align to TRBD1. Per the germline V gene, CDR1 is LNHDA and CDR2 is SQIVND (reference sequence). V shed 4 bases, J shed 8 bases, and the junction held 3 bases outside the gene matches. The CDR3 is 12 residues long. This chain's CDR3 is CASSTGTGKQYF. DNA of the CDR3: TGTGCCAGTAGTACCGGGACAGGGAAGCAGTACTTC.

This clonotype was observed at least ten times. The chain carries TRBV7-9 and TRBJ1-2; TRBD1 might be the D (5 bases). V lost 3 bases and J 7 bases, leaving 21 bases between the germline ends. This CDR3 is 16 amino acids long. The germline gives CDR1 SEHNR, CDR2 FQNEAQ (reference sequence). CDR3 loop: CASSLMATGRLGGYTF. The CDR3 coding sequence is TGTGCCAGCAGCTTGATGGCCACGGGGCGGCTTGGTGGCTACACCTTC.